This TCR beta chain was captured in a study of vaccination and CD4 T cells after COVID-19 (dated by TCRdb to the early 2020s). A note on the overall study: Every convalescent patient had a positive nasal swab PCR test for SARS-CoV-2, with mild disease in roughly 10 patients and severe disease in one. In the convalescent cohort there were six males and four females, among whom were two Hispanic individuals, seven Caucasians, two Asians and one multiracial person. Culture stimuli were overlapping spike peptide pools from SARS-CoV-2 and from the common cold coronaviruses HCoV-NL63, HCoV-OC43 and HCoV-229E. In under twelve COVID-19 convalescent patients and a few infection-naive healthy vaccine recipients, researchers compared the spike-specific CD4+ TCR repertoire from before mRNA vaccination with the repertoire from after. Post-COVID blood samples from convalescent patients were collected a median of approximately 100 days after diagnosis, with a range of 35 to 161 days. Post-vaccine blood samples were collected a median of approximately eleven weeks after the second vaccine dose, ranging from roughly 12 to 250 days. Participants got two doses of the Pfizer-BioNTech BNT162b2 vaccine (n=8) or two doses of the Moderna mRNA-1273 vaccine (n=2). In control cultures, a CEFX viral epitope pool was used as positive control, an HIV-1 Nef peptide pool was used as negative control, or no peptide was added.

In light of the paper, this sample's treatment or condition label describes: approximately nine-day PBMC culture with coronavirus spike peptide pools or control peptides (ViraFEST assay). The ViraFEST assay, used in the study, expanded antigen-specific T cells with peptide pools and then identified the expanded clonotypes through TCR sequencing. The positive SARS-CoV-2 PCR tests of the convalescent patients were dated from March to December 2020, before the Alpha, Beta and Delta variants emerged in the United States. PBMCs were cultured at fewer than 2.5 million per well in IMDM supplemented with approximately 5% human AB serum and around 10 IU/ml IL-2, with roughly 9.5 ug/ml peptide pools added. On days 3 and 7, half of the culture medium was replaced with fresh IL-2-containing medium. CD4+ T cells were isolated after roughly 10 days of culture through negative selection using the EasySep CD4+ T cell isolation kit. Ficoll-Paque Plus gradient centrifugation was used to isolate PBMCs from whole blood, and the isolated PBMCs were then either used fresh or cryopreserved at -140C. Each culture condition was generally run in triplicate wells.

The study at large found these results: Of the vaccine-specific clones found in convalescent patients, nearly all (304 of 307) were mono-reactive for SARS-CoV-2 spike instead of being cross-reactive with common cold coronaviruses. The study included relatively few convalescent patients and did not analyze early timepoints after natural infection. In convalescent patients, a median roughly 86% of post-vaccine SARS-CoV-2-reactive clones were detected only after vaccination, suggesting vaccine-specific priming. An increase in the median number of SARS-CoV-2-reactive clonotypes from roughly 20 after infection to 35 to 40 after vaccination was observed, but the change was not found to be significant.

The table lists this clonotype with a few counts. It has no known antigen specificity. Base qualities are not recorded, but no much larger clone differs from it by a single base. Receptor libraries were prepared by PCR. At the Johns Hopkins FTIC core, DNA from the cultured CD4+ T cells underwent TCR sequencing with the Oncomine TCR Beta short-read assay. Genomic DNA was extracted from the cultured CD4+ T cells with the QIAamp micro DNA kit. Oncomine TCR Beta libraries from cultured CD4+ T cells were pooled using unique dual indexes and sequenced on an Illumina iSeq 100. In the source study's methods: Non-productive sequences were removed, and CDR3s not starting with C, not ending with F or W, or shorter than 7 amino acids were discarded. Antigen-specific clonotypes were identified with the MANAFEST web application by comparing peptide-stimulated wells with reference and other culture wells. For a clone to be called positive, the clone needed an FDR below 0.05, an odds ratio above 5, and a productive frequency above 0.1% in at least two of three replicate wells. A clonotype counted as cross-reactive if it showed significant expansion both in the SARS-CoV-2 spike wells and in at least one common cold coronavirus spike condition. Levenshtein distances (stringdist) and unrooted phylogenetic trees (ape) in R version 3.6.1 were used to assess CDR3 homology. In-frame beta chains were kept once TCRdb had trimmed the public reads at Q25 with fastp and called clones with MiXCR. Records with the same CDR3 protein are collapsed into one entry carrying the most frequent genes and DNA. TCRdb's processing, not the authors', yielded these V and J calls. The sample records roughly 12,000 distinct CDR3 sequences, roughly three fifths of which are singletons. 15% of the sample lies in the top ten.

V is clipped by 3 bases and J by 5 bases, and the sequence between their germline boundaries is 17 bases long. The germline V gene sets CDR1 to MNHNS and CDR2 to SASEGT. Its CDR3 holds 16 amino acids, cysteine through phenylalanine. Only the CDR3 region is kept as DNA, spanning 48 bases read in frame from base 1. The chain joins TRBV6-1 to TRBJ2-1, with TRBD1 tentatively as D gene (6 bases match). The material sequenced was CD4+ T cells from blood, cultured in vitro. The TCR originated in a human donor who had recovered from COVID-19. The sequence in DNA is TGTGCCAGCAGTGACCGGAGCTGGACAGAGAACAATGAGCAGTTCTTC. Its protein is CASSDRSWTENNEQFF.